Here is one TCR beta chain with its context. Its antigen remains unidentified. Per-nucleotide qualities are absent, and no much larger clonotype sits a single base away. This specimen belongs to a study of blood T cell repertoires in COVID-19 (dated by TCRdb to the early 2020s). Some background on the complete study: Samples from collaborators originated in the United States, Italy and Spain and spanned both the acute and convalescent phases of COVID-19. The material from the prospective study consisted of cDNA or gDNA derived from T cells, B-cell-depleted T cells, or PBMCs. The dataset comprised deeply sampled blood TCRbeta repertoires from subjects exposed to, actively infected with, or recovered from COVID-19. The repertoires were released in a freely available public database meant as a resource for research on the immune response to SARS-CoV-2. The samples were drawn from the first 160 participants of the ongoing ImmuneRACE study and from more than 1,000 subjects provided by 6 global collaborators. Nearly every sample came with metadata listing a de-identified subject ID, COVID-19 status, age in years and sex. Where available, HLA class I and class II types were taken from metadata supplied by the sample provider and were not determined by assay-based typing.

TCRbeta CDR3 regions were amplified from genomic DNA by means of the immunoSEQ Assay, a bias-controlled multiplex PCR. Turning to the authors' computational methods: Nucleated cell counts per sample were estimated from amplification of reference gene primers within the assay. Sequence reads were collapsed and filtered to measure the absolute abundance of every unique TCRbeta CDR3 rearrangement. Productive Simpson clonality was computed per sample as the square root of Simpson's diversity index over productive rearrangements. Not all clones reach the TCRdb copy of this immuneACCESS table, which keeps in-frame sequences only. Checked studies attribute under half of the gap to unresolved V genes and leave the rest unexplained. The V and J calls and clone size were taken over from that table, and D and trimming were inferred from the DNA. A total of 120,000 to 150,000 clones appear in this sample, 85% to 90% of them only once. The ten largest clones take up about 11% of the sample.

Collaborating institutions collected whole blood in K2EDTA tubes following their own protocols. Collaborator samples were shipped for TCRbeta analysis as frozen whole blood, isolated PBMCs, or DNA extracted from either sample type. Study-wide findings and limitations: Clinical and demographic metadata were provided uncurated, with the amount varying by source and participant.

The V end gives up 6 bases and the J end 7 bases, leaving 5 bases in the junction not matched to a gene. The CDR3 runs 14 residues from the cysteine to the phenylalanine. This entry keeps only the CDR3 DNA: 42 bases, framed from base 1. From a lookup of the germline V gene, CDR1 and CDR2 are MNHEY and SVGAGI. The V and J genes are TRBV6-5 and TRBJ1-4; 10 central nucleotides agree with TRBD1. What was sequenced was peripheral blood. The receptor was derived from an elderly woman with acute or convalescent COVID-19. This receptor has the CDR3 CASRKTGGFEKLFF. The sequence in DNA is TGTGCCAGCAGGAAGACAGGGGGCTTTGAAAAACTGTTTTTT.